This T cell receptor (beta chain) stems from a study of Ad26.COV2.S vaccination and SARS-CoV-2 variants. Study in general: Donor was in the COV1001 Ad26.COV2.S trial arm. Ad26.COV2.S shots went into the muscle once or twice, 56 days apart.

Points on this clone: Antigen: not known.

Treatment defined: approximately 18 received Ad26.COV2.S at low or high dose, single or two shots; about 5 received placebo; per-sample allocation not given. Samples analyzed were those drawn on day 63 after the first vaccine or placebo injection. What was given as vaccine was an Ad26 vector encoding Wuhan-strain SARS-CoV-2 spike. CDR1 SGHRS and CDR2 YFSETQ come from the germline V gene. Losses at the gene ends were 4 bases for V and 4 bases for J; bases not matched to a gene: 8. The CDR3 totals 16 residues. Sequencing was performed with immunoSEQ multiplex PCR; in TCRdb, only in-frame clones are kept and a portion is missing. The sample lists about 320,000 clones, 85% occurring once. Overall study results and limits: The placebo group had lower spike-specific TCR breadth than the vaccine recipients did.

The sequence was collected from a person between 18 and 65 years old who received the Ad26.COV2.S COVID-19 vaccine or a placebo. The chain joins TRBV5-1 to TRBJ2-2; 9 bases agree with TRBD1. The source material was peripheral blood, sampled in a trial of Ad26.COV2.S vaccine versus placebo. CDR3 region: CASSEGQGLITGELFF. The CDR3 DNA reads as TGCGCCAGCAGCGAGGGACAGGGATTAATCACCGGGGAGCTGTTTTTT.